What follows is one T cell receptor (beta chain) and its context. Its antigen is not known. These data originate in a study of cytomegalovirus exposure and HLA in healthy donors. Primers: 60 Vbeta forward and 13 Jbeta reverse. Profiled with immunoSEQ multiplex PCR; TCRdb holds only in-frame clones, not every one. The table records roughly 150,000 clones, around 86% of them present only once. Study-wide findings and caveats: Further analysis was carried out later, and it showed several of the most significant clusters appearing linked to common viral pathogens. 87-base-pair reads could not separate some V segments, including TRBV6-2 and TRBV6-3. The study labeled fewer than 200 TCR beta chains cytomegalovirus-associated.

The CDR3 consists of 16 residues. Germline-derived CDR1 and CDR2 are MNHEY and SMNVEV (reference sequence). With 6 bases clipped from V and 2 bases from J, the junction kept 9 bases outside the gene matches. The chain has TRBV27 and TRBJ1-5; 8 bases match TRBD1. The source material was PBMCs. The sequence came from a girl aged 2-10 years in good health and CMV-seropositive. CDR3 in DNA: TGTGCCAGCAGGCCCTGGACAGGGAGCGGCAATCAGCCCCAGCATTTT. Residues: CASRPWTGSGNQPQHF.